A single sample is the source of the 2 T cell receptor beta chains below, sequenced in a study of blood T cell repertoires in COVID-19. The assay was immunoSEQ multiplex PCR, and TCRdb's table has in-frame clones only and misses some. The table shows about 30,000 clones, with approximately 85% occurring only once. The specimen was peripheral blood. The receptor set was obtained from a man in his 60s with active COVID-19.

The V call is TRBV5-4, the J call TRBJ2-7; 14 bases fit TRBD2. J gave up 2 bases and V 4 bases, and 2 bases lay outside the gene matches. The CDR3 totals 15 residues. Germline-derived CDR1 and CDR2 are SGHNT and YYREEE (reference sequence). CDR3 protein: CASSATSGRAYEQYF. The CDR3 DNA reads as TGTGCCAGCAGCGCGACTAGCGGGAGGGCCTACGAGCAGTACTTC.

The rearrangement links TRBV11-2 to TRBJ2-1, with TRBD2 matching 7 bases. The CDR3 runs to 15 residues. Trimming at V came to 6 bases and at J to 6 bases, leaving 11 bases not matched to a gene. Germline loops: CDR1 SGHAT, CDR2 FQNNGV. CDR3 nucleotide sequence: TGTGCCAGCAGTTTGGCGGGACTACCCCTCAATGAGCAGTTCTTC. This gives the protein CASSLAGLPLNEQFF.